This T cell receptor (beta chain) was sequenced for a study of T cell responses to AZD1222 COVID-19 vaccine. Clones were sequenced by immunoSEQ multiplex PCR, and TCRdb holds only the in-frame ones, with some missing. The table includes 95,000 to 100,000 clones, about 90% detected once. The CDR3 loop spans 13 amino acids. Germline trimming cut 4 bases from V and 3 bases from J; bases unmatched to any gene: 4. Germline V gene sequence: CDR1 SGHRS, CDR2 YFSETQ. The source material was peripheral blood, sampled on day 0 of AZD1222 vaccination. This receptor was taken from an adult in good health. The genes are TRBV5-1 and TRBJ2-7, with 7 bases identical to TRBD1. The CDR3 DNA sequence: TGCGCCAGCAGCGGGACAGTAGGCTACGAGCAGTACTTC. This gives the protein CASSGTVGYEQYF. Full variable domain (remainder filled in from reference TRBV5-1 and TRBJ2-7): KAGVTQTPRYLIKTRGQQVTLSCSPISGHRSVSWYQQTPGQGLQFLFEYFSETQRNKGNFPGRFSGRQFSNSRSEMNVSTLELGDSALYLCASSGTVGYEQYFGPGTRLTVT.